This T cell receptor beta chain comes out of a study of T cells expressing NK-cell markers. At the level of the study: Source material for TCR beta repertoires consisted of sorted CD3+CD56+NKG2C+, CD3+CD56+NKG2C- and CD3+CD56-NKG2C+ T cells. Seven sequenced donors out of eight were HCMV-seropositive, one seronegative.

Turning to this clonotype: Its antigen is still unknown.

The CDR3 length is 12 residues. The germline CDR1 and CDR2 sequences are MNHEY and SVGAGI. TCR beta cDNA was made by 5'RACE template switching with UMIs. Following a re-call of the 5' RACE reads, TCRdb has one entry per CDR3 protein and lacks DNA. With some 500,000 distinct CDR3 sequences in the sample, the ten largest clones hold 1.4%. Whole-study findings and limits: In six donors, dominant NKG2C+ clonotypes were roughly 1.0-7.0% of CD8+ T cells.

The clonotype was recovered from a woman in her 50s in good health. The sequencing input was blood T cells: a sorted CD56 or NKG2C T cell subset, CD4+ or CD8+ T cells, or bulk PBMC T cells (not recorded which). The V call is TRBV6-5, the J call TRBJ1-2; checking the TCRdb D call of TRBD1 is not possible without DNA. CDR3 amino acids: CASRLTGLGYTF.